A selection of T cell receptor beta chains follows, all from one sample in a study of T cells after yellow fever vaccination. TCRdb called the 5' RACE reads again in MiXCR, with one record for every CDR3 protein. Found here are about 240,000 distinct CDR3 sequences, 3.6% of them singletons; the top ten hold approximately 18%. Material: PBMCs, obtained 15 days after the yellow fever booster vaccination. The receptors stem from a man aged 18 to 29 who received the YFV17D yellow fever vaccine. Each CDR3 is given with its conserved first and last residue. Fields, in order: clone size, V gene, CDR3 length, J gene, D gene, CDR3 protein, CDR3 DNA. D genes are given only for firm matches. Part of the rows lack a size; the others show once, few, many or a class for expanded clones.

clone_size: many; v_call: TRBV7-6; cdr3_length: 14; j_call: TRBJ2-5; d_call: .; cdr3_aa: CASQRHPYQETQYF; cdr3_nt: TGTGCCAGCCAAAGGCACCCGTACCAAGAGACCCAGTACTTC
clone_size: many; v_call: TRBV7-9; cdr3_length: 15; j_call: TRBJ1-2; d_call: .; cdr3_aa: CASSLSTDPNYGYTF; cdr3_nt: TGTGCCAGCAGCCTATCGACTGACCCTAACTATGGCTACACCTTC
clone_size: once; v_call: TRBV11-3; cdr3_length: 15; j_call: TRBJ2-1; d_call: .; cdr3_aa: CASSLHQVGNTEQFF; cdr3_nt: TGTGCCAGCAGCCTACATCAGGTGGGAAACACTGAGCAGTTCTTC
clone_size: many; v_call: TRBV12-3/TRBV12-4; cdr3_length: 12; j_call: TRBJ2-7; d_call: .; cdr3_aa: CASSMNRLEQYF; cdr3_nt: TGTGCCAGCAGCATGAATCGTCTCGAGCAGTACTTC
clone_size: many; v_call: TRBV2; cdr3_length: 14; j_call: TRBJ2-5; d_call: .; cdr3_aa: CATTGDGSQETQYF; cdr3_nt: TGTGCCACCACCGGGGACGGGTCTCAAGAGACCCAGTACTTC
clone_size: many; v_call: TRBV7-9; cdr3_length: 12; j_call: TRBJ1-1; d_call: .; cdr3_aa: CASMAVGTEAFF; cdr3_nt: TGTGCCAGCATGGCGGTGGGCACTGAAGCTTTCTTT
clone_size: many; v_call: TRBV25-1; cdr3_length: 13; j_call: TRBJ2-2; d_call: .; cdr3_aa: CASRQTNTGELFF; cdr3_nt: TGTGCCAGCAGACAAACCAACACCGGGGAGCTGTTTTTT
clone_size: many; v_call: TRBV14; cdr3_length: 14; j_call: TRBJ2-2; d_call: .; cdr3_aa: CASSQSWNTGELFF; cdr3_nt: TGTGCCAGCAGCCAGAGTTGGAACACCGGGGAGCTGTTTTTT
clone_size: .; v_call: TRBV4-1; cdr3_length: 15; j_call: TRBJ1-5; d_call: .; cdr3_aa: CASSQGPGSNQPQHF; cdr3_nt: TGCGCCAGCAGCCAAGGGCCAGGGAGCAATCAGCCCCAGCATTTT
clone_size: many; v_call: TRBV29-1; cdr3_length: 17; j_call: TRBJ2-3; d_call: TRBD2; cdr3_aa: CSAPGLAGSGSTDTQYF; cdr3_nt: TGCAGCGCCCCGGGACTAGCGGGTTCGGGGAGCACAGATACGCAGTATTTT
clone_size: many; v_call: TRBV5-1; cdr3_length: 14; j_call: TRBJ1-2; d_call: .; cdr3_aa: CASSLGASLYGYTF; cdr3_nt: TGCGCCAGCAGCTTGGGGGCCTCTCTCTATGGCTACACCTTC
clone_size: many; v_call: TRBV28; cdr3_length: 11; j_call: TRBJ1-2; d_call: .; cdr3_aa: CASNTGYGYTF; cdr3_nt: TGTGCCAGTAATACAGGCTATGGCTACACCTTC
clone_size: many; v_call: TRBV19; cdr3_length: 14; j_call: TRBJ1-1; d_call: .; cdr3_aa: CASSSPPANTEAFF; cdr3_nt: TGTGCCAGTAGTAGTCCTCCGGCGAACACTGAAGCTTTCTTT
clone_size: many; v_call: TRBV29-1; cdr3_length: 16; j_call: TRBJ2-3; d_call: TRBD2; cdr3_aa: CSVAPGGTSGADTQYF; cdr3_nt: TGCAGCGTTGCGCCGGGAGGGACTAGCGGGGCAGATACGCAGTATTTT
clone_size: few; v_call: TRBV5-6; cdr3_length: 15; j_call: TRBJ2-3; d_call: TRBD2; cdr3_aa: CASSGLAGSTDTQYF; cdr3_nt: TGTGCCAGCAGCGGTTTAGCGGGGAGCACAGATACGCAGTATTTT
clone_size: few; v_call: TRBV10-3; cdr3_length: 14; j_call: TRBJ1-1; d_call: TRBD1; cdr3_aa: CAIRLGTGGTEAFF; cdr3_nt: TGTGCCATCAGACTAGGGACAGGGGGCACTGAAGCTTTCTTT
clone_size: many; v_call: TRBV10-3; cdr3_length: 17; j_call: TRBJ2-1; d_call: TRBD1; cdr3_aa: CAISEGTGRGSYNEQFF; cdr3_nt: TGTGCCATCAGTGAAGGGACAGGGAGGGGGTCCTACAATGAGCAGTTCTTC
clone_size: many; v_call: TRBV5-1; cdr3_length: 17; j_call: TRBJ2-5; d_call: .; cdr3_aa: CASSSSGTSGFQETQYF; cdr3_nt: TGCGCCAGCAGCTCTTCGGGAACAAGCGGCTTCCAAGAGACCCAGTACTTC
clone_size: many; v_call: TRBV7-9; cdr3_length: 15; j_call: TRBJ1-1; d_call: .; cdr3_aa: CASSLAREMNTEAFF; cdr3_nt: TGTGCCAGCAGCTTAGCGCGAGAGATGAACACTGAAGCTTTCTTT
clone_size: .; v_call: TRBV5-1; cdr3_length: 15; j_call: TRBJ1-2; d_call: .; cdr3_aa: CASSPQGVTNYGYTF; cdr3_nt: TGCGCCAGCAGCCCCCAGGGCGTAACCAACTATGGCTACACCTTC
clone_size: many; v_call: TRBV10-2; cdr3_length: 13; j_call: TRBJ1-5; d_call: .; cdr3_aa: CASSPERDQPQHF; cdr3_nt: TGCGCCAGCAGCCCCGAGAGGGATCAGCCCCAGCATTTT
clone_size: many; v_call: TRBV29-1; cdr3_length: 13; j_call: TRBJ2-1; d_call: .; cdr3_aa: CSVGSGGTSEQFF; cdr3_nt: TGCAGCGTTGGGTCAGGAGGGACAAGCGAGCAGTTCTTC
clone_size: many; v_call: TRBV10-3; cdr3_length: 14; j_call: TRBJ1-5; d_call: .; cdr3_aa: CAINSAGQDQPQHF; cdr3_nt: TGTGCCATCAACTCCGCAGGGCAGGATCAGCCCCAGCATTTT
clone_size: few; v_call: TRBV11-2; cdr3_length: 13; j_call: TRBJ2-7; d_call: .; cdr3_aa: CASSPRDGYEQYF; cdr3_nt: TGTGCCAGCAGCCCACGGGACGGATACGAGCAGTACTTC
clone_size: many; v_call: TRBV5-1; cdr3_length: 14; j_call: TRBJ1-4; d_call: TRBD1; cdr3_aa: CASRPGQTNEKLFF; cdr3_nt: TGCGCCAGCAGGCCGGGACAGACTAATGAAAAACTGTTTTTT
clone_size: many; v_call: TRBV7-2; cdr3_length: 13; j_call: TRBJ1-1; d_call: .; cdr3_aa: CASSSFGRAEAFF; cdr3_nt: TGTGCCAGCAGTAGTTTTGGGAGGGCTGAAGCTTTCTTT
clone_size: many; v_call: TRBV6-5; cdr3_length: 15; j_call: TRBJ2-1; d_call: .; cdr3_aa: CASSYRGTTGNEQFF; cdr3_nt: TGTGCCAGCAGTTACCGGGGGACCACGGGGAATGAGCAGTTCTTC
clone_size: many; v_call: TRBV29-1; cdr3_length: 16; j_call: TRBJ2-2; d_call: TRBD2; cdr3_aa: CSVEEASGGGDGELFF; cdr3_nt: TGCAGCGTTGAAGAGGCTAGCGGGGGAGGAGACGGGGAGCTGTTTTTT
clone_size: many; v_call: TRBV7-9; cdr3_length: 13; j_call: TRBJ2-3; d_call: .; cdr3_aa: CASSRAITDTQYF; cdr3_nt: TGTGCCAGCAGCAGGGCCATTACAGATACGCAGTATTTT
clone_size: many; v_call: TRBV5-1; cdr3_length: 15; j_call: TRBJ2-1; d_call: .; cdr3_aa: CASSSLDRDYNEQFF; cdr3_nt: TGCGCCAGCAGCTCTTTGGACAGAGACTACAATGAGCAGTTCTTC
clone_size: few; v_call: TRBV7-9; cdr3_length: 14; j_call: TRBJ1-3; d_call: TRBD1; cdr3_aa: CATGTGRTGNTIYF; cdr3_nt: TGTGCCACCGGGACAGGGCGTACGGGAAACACCATATATTTT
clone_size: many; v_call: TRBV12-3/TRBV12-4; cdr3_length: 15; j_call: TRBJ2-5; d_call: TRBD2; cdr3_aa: CASSSTSGGQETQYF; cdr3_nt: TGTGCCAGCAGTTCGACTAGCGGGGGACAAGAGACCCAGTACTTC
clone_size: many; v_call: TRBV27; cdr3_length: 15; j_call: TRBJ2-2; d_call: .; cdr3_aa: CASSRIQGYSGELFF; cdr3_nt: TGTGCCAGCAGTAGGATTCAGGGTTATTCCGGGGAGCTGTTTTTT
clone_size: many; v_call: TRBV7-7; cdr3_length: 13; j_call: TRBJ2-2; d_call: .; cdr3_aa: CASSRTNTGELFF; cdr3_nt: TGTGCCAGCAGCCGGACAAACACCGGGGAGCTGTTTTTT
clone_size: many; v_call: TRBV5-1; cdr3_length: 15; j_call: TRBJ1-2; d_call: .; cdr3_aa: CASSLGHLANYGYTF; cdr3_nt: TGCGCCAGCAGCTTGGGACACTTAGCTAACTATGGCTACACCTTC
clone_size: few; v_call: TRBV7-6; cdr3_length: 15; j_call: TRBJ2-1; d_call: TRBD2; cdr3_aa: CASSLEGGGYNEQFF; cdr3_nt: TGTGCCAGCAGCTTAGAAGGCGGGGGCTACAATGAGCAGTTCTTC
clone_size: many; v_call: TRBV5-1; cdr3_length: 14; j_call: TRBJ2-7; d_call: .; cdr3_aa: CASSTAGRSYEQYF; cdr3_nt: TGCGCCAGCAGCACCGCAGGCCGCTCCTACGAGCAGTACTTC
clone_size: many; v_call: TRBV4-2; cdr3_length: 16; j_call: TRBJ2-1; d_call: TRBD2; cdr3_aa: CASSRRLAGSYNEQFF; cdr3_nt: TGTGCCAGCAGCCGCAGACTAGCGGGATCCTACAATGAGCAGTTCTTC
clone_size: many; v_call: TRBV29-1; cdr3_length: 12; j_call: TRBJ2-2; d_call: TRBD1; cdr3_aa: CSVYRGTGELFF; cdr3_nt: TGCAGCGTCTACAGGGGGACCGGGGAGCTGTTTTTT
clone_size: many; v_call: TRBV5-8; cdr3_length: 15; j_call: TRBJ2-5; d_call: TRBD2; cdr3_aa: CASSLGGGALETQYF; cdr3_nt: TGTGCCAGCAGCTTGGGCGGGGGGGCTTTGGAGACCCAGTACTTC
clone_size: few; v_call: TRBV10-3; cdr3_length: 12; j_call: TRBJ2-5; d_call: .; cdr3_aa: CATGRDSETQYF; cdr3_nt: TGTGCCACCGGCAGGGATTCGGAGACCCAGTACTTC
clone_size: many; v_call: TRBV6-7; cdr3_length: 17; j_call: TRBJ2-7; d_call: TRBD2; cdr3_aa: CASSTTSGVDGSHEQYF; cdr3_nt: TGTGCCAGCAGTACCACTAGCGGGGTGGACGGTAGCCACGAGCAGTACTTC
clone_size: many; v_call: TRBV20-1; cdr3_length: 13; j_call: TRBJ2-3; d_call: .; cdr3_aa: CSARAGIPDTQYF; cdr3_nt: TGCAGTGCTAGAGCCGGAATTCCAGATACGCAGTATTTT
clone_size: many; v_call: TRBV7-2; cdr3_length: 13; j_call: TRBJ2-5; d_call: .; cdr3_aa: CASSPQTEETQYF; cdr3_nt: TGTGCCAGCAGCCCCCAGACGGAAGAGACCCAGTACTTC
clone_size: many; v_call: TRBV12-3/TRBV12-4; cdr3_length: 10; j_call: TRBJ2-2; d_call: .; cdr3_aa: CASWAGELFF; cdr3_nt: TGTGCCAGCTGGGCCGGGGAGCTGTTTTTT
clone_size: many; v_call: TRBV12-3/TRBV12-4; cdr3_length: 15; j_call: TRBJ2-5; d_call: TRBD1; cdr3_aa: CASSFGRGRQETQYF; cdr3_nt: TGTGCCAGCAGTTTTGGCAGGGGGCGACAAGAGACCCAGTACTTC
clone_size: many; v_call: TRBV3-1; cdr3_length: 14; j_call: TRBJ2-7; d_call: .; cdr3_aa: CASSQDTDSYEQYF; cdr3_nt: TGTGCCAGCAGCCAAGATACAGACTCCTACGAGCAGTACTTC
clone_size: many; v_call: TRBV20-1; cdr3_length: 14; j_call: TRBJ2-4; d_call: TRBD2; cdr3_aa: CSASAGGTKNIQYF; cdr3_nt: TGCAGTGCTTCAGCGGGGGGTACCAAAAACATTCAGTACTTC
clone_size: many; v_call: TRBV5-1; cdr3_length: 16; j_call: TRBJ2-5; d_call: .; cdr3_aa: CASSRTHLAVGETQYF; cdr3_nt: TGCGCCAGCAGCCGGACCCACCTCGCGGTAGGAGAGACCCAGTACTTC
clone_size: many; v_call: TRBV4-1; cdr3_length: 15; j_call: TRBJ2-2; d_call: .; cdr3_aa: CASSQDATQTGELFF; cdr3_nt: TGCGCCAGCAGCCAAGATGCGACTCAAACCGGGGAGCTGTTTTTT